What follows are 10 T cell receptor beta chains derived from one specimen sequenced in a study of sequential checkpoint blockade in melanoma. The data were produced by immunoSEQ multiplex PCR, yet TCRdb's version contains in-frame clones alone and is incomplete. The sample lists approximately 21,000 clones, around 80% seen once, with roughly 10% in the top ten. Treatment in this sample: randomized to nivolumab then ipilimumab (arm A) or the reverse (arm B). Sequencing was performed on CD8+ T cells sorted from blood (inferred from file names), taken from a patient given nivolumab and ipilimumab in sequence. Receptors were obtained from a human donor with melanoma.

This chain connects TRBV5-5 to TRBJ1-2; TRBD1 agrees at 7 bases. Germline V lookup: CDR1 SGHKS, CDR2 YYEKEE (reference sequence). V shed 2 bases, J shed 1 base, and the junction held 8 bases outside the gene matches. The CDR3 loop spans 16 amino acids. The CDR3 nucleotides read TGTGCCAGCAGCTTTGGACAGGTGGGGATTAACTATGGCTACACCTTC. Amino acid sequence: CASSFGQVGINYGYTF.

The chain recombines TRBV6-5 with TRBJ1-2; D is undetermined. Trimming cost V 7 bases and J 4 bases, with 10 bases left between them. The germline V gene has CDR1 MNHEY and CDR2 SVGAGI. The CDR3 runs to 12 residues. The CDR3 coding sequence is TGTGCCAGCACTATACCTGGCTATGGCTACACCTTC. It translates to CASTIPGYGYTF.

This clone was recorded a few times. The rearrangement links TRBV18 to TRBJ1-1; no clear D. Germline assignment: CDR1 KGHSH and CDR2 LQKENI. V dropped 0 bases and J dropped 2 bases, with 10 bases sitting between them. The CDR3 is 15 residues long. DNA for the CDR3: TGTGCCAGCTCACCACCAGCAAGCGCCAACACTGAAGCTTTCTTT. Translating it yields CASSPPASANTEAFF. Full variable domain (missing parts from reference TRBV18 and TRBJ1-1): NAGVMQNPRHLVRRRGQEARLRCSPMKGHSHVYWYRQLPEEGLKFMVYLQKENIIDESGMPKERFSAEFPKEGPSILRIQQVVRGDSAAYFCASSPPASANTEAFFGQGTRLTVV.

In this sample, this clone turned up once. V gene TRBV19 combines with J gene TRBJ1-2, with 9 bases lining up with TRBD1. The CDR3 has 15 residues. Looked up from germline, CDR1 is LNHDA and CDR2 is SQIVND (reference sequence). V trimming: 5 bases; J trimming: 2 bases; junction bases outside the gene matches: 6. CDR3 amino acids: CASSDPGQGNYGYTF. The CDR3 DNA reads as TGTGCCAGTAGTGACCCGGGACAGGGAAACTATGGCTACACCTTC.

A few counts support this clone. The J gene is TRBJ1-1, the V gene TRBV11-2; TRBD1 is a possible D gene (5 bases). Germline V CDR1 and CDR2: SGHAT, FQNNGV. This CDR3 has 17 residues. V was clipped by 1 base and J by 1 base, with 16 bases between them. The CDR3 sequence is CASSLGWGGVGNTEAFF. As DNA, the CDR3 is TGTGCCAGCAGCTTAGGTTGGGGGGGGGTTGGGAACACTGAAGCTTTCTTT.

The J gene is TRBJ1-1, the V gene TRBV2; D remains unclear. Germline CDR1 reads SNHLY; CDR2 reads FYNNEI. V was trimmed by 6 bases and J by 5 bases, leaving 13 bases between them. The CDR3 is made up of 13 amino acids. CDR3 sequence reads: CASSQTWETEAFF. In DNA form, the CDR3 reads TGTGCCAGCAGCCAGACCTGGGAGACTGAAGCTTTCTTT. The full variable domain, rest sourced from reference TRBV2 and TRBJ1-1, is EPEVTQTPSHQVTQMGQEVILRCVPISNHLYFYWYRQILGQKVEFLVSFYNNEISEKSEIFDDQFSVERPDGSNFTLKIRSTKLEDSAMYFCASSQTWETEAFFGQGTRLTVV.

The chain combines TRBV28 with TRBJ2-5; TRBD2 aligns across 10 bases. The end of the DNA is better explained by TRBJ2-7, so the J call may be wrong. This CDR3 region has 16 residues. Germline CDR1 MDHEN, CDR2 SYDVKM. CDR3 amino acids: CASSFSGLAGAYEQYF. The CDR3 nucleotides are TGTGCCAGCAGTTTCTCAGGGCTAGCGGGGGCCTACGAGCAGTACTTC.

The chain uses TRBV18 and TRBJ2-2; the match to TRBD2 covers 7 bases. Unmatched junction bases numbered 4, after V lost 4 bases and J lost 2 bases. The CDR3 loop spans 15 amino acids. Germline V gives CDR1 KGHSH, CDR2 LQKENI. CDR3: CASSQAGFNTGELFF. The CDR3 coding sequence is TGTGCCAGCTCACAAGCGGGATTCAACACCGGGGAGCTGTTTTTT. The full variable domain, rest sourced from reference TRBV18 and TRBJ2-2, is NAGVMQNPRHLVRRRGQEARLRCSPMKGHSHVYWYRQLPEEGLKFMVYLQKENIIDESGMPKERFSAEFPKEGPSILRIQQVVRGDSAAYFCASSQAGFNTGELFFGEGSRLTVL.

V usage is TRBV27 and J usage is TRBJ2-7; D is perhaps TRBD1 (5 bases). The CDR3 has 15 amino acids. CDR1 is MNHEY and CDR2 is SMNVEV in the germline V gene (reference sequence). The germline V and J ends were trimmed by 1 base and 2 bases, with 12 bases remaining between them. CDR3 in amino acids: CASSLWQGRAYEQYF. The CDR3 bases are TGTGCCAGCAGTTTATGGCAGGGCCGGGCCTACGAGCAGTACTTC.

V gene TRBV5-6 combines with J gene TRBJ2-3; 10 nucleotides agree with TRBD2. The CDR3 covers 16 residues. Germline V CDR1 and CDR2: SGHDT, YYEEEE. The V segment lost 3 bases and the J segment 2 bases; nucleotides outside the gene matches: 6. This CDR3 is CASSSLSGRPTDTQYF. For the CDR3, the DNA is TGTGCCAGCAGCTCCCTTAGCGGGAGGCCCACAGATACGCAGTATTTT.